This T cell receptor beta chain comes out of a study of regulatory T cells in long-lasting Graves disease (TCRdb year 2021). Regarding the study in general: Persistent Graves' disease was defined as antithyroid drug treatment for over 5 years with persistently positive TSH receptor autoantibodies. This study used TCR sequencing and RNA sequencing of peripheral blood to compare persistent Graves' disease patients against newly diagnosed Graves' disease patients. The study was registered as a clinical trial and conducted in China. TCR sequencing covered around 13 persistent and roughly 20 newly diagnosed Graves' disease patients, 33 samples in total. Persistent Graves' disease patients in the clinical cohort had taken antithyroid drugs for 9.5 to 13 years on average.

Libraries were built with multiplex PCR. The instrument given in TCRdb is Illumina HiSeq 4000. To build TCR beta libraries, CDR3 regions were amplified by Arm-PCR using iRepertoire HTBI primers. PCR products were gel purified before sequencing. The authors' analysis ran thus. Gene usage analysis of CDR3 amino acid clonotypes used the roughly 62 TRBV and around 13 TRBJ segments found across samples. COPE and FqMerger were used to merge the filtered high-quality paired reads into contigs. Contigs were aligned with BLAST to IMGT TRBV, TRBD and TRBJ reference genes, and CDR3 was defined per IMGT. Any clonotype with a frequency above 0.1% was classified as a highly expanded clone. Shannon entropy was used to measure repertoire diversity, and the Gini coefficient was used to measure V-J evenness. Clonotypes shared by more than one individual were considered public. TCRdb reprocessing: public reads trimmed at Q25 with fastp, clones called with MiXCR, in-frame beta chains kept. Rows with a matching CDR3 protein are joined into one entry that keeps the most common DNA and genes. The V and J calls come from TCRdb's annotation, not from the publication. The sample data list about half a million distinct CDR3 sequences, and under 25% of these were observed just once. The top ten clones comprise 13% of the sample.

The germline V gene provides CDR1 MDHEN and CDR2 SYDVKM. The CDR3 runs 12 residues from the cysteine to the phenylalanine. Just CDR3 DNA is preserved here, 36 bases in frame from base 1. The paper's findings and limits, for the study overall: Because the primary lesion, thyroid tissue, could not be accessed, the study looked at peripheral blood alone. The authors noted that the small sample size was a limitation that may lower accuracy. Compared with newly diagnosed patients, persistent Graves' disease patients had lower TCR Shannon entropy and fewer highly expanded clones, which suggests clonal expansion. Sequencing and analysis were limited to the TCR beta chain. Patients with persistent disease shared more public clonotypes (about 2,500) than newly diagnosed patients did (more than 900). Persistent disease showed preferential use of TRBV28, TRBJ1-2 and TRBJ2-5, whereas newly diagnosed disease favored TRBV20-1 and TRBJ2-1.

As regards this clonotype: Its cognate antigen has yet to be identified. Mismatch with germline at one junction end may stem from a read error.

Per the publication, the time point label means: persistent/refractory GD, antithyroid drugs over 5 years with positive TRAb. For both TCR sequencing and RNA sequencing, RNA was extracted from PBMCs in TRIzol. Graves' disease was diagnosed according to American Thyroid Association guidelines. The patients came from an endocrinology department in Xi'an, China. Each patient gave 7 to 9.5 milliliters of peripheral blood, collected in an EDTA anticoagulant tube. PBMCs were isolated by Ficoll Paque Plus density gradient separation without further T cell sorting. An Agilent 2100 Bioanalyzer and agarose gel were used to assess RNA quality, and a NanoDrop 2000 was used to measure RNA concentration.

This TCR was recovered from a female donor with Graves disease. Material: peripheral blood mononuclear cells (PBMCs), obtained when the disease was refractory, from a patient treated with antithyroid drugs. The chain joins TRBV28 to TRBJ1-5; the D gene cannot be named for sure. This receptor has the CDR3 CASVAFNQPPHF. The nucleotide sequence is given as TGTGCCAGCGTGGCCTTCAATCAGCCCCCGCATTTT. Beyond the CDR3, the reference TRBV28 and TRBJ1-5 genes provide the residues; the full variable domain reads: DVKVTQSSRYLVKRTGEKVFLECVQDMDHENMFWYRQDPGLGLRLIYFSYDVKMKEKGDIPEGYSVSREKKERFSLILESASTNQTSMYLCASVAFNQPPHFGDGTRLSIL.